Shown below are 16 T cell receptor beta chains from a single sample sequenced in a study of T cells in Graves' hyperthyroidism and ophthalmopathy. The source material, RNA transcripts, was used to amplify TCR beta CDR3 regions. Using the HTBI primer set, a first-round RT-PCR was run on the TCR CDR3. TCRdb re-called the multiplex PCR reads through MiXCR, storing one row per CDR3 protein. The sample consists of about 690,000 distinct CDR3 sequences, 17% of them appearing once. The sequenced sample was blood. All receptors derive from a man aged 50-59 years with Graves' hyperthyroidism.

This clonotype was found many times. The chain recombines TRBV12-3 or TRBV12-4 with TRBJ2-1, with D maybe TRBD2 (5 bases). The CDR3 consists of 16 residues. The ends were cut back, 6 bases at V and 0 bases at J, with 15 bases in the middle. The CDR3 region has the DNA TGTGCCAGCAGGGGTGTTACGGGAATCTCCTACAATGAGCAGTTCTTC. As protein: CASRGVTGISYNEQFF.

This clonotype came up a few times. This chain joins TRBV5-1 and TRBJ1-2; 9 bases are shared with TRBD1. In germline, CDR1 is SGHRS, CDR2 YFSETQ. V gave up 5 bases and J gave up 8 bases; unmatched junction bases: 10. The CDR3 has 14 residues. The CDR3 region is CASRPGTGSEGYTF. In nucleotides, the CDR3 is TGCGCCAGCAGACCCGGGACAGGGTCTGAGGGCTACACCTTC.

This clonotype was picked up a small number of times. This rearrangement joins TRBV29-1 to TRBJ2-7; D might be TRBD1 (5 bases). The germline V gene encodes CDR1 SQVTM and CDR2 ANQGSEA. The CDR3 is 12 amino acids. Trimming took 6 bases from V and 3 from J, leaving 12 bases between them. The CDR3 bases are TGCAGCGTAGGAGACAGCTACTACGAGCAGTACTTC. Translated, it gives CSVGDSYYEQYF.

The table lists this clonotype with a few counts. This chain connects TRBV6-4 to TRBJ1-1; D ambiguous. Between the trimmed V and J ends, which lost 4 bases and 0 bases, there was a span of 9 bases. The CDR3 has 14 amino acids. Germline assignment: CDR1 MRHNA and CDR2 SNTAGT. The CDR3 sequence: CASSATHMNTEAFF. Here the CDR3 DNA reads TGTGCCAGCAGTGCGACACATATGAACACTGAAGCTTTCTTT.

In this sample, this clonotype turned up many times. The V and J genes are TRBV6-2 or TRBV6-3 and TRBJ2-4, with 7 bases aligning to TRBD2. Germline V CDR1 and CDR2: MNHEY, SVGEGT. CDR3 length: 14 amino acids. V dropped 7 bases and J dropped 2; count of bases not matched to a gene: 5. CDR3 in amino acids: CASTDGGTKNIQYF. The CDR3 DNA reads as TGTGCCAGCACCGACGGGGGGACCAAAAACATTCAGTACTTC.

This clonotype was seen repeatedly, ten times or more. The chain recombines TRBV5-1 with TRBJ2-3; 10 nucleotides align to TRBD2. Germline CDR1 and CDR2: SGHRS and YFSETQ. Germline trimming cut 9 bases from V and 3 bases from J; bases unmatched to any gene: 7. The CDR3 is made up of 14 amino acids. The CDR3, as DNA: TGCGCCACAAGACTAGCGGGCAATACAGATACGCAGTATTTT. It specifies CATRLAGNTDTQYF.

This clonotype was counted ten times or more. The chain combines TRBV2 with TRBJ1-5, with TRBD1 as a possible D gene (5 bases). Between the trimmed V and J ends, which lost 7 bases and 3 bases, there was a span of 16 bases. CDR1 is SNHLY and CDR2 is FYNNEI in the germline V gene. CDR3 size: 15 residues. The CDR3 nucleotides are TGTGCCAGCAAGGAGGGGACCTATGACAATCAGCCCCAGCATTTT. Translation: CASKEGTYDNQPQHF.

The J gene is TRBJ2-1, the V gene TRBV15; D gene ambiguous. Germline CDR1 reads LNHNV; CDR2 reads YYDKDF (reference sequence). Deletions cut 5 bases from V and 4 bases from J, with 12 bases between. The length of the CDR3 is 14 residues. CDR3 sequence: CATSSDGPYNEQFF. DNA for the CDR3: TGTGCCACCAGCTCCGATGGCCCTTACAATGAGCAGTTCTTC. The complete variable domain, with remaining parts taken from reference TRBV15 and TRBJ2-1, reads DAMVIQNPRYQVTQFGKPVTLSCSQTLNHNVMYWYQQKSSQAPKLLFHYYDKDFNNEADTPDNFQSRRPNTSFCFLDIRSPGLGDTAMYLCATSSDGPYNEQFFGPGTRLTVL.

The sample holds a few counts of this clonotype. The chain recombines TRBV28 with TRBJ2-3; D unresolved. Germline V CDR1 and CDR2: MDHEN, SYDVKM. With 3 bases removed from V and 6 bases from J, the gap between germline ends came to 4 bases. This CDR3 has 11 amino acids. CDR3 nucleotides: TGTGCCAGCAGTTTGTGGGATACGCAGTATTTT. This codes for CASSLWDTQYF.

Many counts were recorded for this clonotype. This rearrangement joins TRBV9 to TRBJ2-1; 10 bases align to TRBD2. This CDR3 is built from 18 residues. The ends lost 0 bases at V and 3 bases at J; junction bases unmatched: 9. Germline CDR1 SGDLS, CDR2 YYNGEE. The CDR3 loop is CASSVDSWASGSYNEQFF. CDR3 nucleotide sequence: TGTGCCAGCAGCGTAGATTCATGGGCTAGCGGGAGCTACAATGAGCAGTTCTTC.

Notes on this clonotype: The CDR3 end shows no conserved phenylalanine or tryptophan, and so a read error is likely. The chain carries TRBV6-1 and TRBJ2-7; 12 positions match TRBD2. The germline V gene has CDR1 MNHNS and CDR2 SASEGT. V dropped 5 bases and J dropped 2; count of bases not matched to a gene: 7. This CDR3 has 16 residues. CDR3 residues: CASSTGLAGSPYEQYL. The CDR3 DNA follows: TGTGCCAGCAGTACAGGACTAGCGGGGTCCCCCTACGAGCAGTACCTC.

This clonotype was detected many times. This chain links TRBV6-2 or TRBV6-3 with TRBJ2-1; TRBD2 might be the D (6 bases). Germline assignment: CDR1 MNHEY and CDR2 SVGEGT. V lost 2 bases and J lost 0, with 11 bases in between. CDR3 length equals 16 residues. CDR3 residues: CASSYTPGVSYNEQFF. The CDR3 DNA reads TGTGCCAGCAGTTACACTCCGGGAGTCTCCTACAATGAGCAGTTCTTC.

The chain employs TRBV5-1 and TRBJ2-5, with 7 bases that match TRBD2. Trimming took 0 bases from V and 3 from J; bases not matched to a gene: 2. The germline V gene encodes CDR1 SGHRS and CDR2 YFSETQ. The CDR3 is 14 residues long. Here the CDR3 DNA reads TGCGCCAGCAGCTTGGTGGCGGGAGAAGAGACCCAGTACTTC. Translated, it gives CASSLVAGEETQYF.

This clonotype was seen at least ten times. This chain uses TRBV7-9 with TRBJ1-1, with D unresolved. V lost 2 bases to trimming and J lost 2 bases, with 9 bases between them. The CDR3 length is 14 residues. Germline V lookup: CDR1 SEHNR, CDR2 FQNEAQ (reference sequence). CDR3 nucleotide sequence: TGTGCCAGCAGCTTATGGGAAGATAACACTGAAGCTTTCTTT. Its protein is CASSLWEDNTEAFF.

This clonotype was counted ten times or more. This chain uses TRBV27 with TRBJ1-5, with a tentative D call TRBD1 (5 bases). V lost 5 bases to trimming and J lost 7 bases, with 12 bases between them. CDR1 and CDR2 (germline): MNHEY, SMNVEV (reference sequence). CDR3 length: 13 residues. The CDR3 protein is CASSMTAGQPQHF. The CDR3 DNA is TGTGCCAGCAGTATGACAGCGGGCCAGCCCCAGCATTTT.

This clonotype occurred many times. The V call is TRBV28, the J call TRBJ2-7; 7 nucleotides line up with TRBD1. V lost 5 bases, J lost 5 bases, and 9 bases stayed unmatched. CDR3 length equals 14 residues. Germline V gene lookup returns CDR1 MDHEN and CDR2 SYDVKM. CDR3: CASSPGDRNDEQYF. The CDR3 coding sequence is TGTGCCAGCAGTCCAGGGGACAGAAACGACGAGCAGTACTTC.